The 18 T cell receptor beta chains presented below share a single source sample, sequenced in a study of metastatic and nonmetastatic thyroid tumors. Thyroid surgery was preceded by no treatment in any patient. TCRdb reanalyzed the PCR reads via MiXCR. The table records about 62,000 clones, just over 4% of them present only once. The source material was blood. The receptors were gathered from a female donor with papillary thyroid cancer or a benign thyroid nodule (not recorded which). Some clones in this sample may be carry-over from other donors' samples.

Details on this clone: This CDR3 fails to terminate in the conserved phenylalanine or tryptophan, so it likely reflects a read error. The chain joins TRBV6-2 or TRBV6-3 to TRBJ2-2; 8 nucleotides match TRBD2. Losses at the gene ends were 8 bases for V and 4 bases for J; bases not matched to a gene: 15. Germline CDR1 and CDR2: MNHEY and SVGEGT. The CDR3 loop spans 17 amino acids. This chain's CDR3 is CASSLDLAGSPTGELFC. CDR3 DNA sequence: TGTGCCAGCTCGTTAGATTTAGCGGGAAGTCCCACCGGGGAGCTGTTTTGT.

The gene calls are TRBV12-3 or TRBV12-4 and TRBJ2-7, with 7 nucleotides matching TRBD1. The CDR3 extends over 14 amino acids. Trimming took 10 bases from V and 2 from J; bases not matched to a gene: 11. CDR3 residues: CANRQGETTYEQYF. As DNA, the CDR3 is TGTGCCAACAGACAGGGTGAGACAACCTACGAGCAGTACTTC.

This clone was seen many times. The V gene is TRBV20-1, the J gene TRBJ1-2; maybe TRBD1 (6 bases). V was trimmed by 5 bases and J by 4 bases, leaving 17 bases between them. In germline, CDR1 is DFQATT, CDR2 SNEGSKA (reference sequence). This CDR3 contains 14 residues. Here the CDR3 reads CSAATGNGLYGYTF. The CDR3 DNA follows: TGCAGTGCTGCAACAGGGAATGGACTCTATGGCTACACCTTC.

This clone was detected ten times or more. The chain recombines TRBV15 with TRBJ1-5, with a possible D match to TRBD1 (5 bases). CDR3 size: 17 residues. Germline V gene lookup returns CDR1 LNHNV and CDR2 YYDKDF (reference sequence). V dropped 1 base and J dropped 0 bases, with 13 bases sitting between them. CDR3 bases: TGTGCCACCAGCAGAGTGGCAAGGGACTATAGCAATCAGCCCCAGCATTTT. This codes for CATSRVARDYSNQPQHF.

With regard to this clone: A read error may be the cause here, since a much bigger clone is one base away. The chain employs TRBV7-8 and TRBJ2-5; TRBD2 matches at 10 bases. Germline-derived CDR1 and CDR2 are SGHVS and FQNEAQ. The CDR3 consists of 15 residues. Here the CDR3 reads CAISWASGSRETQYF. CDR3 nucleotide sequence: TGTGCCATCAGCTGGGCTAGCGGGAGTAGAGAGACCCAGTACTTC.

This clone was recorded many times. This chain connects TRBV7-9 to TRBJ2-3; 8 bases are a match to TRBD2. There are 16 residues in the CDR3. V dropped 5 bases and J dropped 0; count of bases not matched to a gene: 7. Germline V gene sequence: CDR1 SEHNR, CDR2 FQNEAQ (reference sequence). CDR3 loop: CASSRGASGSTDTQYF. Here the CDR3 DNA reads TGTGCCAGCAGCCGGGGGGCTAGCGGGAGCACAGATACGCAGTATTTT.

This clone was found many times. The rearrangement uses TRBV7-3 and TRBJ2-6; 8 nucleotides align to TRBD1. CDR3 length equals 15 residues. The V segment lost 5 bases and the J segment 2 bases; nucleotides outside the gene matches: 2. CDR1 is SGHTA and CDR2 is FQGTGA in the germline V gene. DNA for the CDR3: TGTGCCAGCAGCCTACAGGGGGCTGGGGCCAACGTCCTGACTTTC. Its translation: CASSLQGAGANVLTF.

This clone was found a few times. With a much larger clone just one base away, this may be a read error. V usage is TRBV5-1 and J usage is TRBJ2-5; 12 positions agree with TRBD2. In germline, CDR1 is SGHRS, CDR2 YFSETQ. Trimming cost V 1 base and J 4 bases; bases outside gene matches: 8. The length of the CDR3 is 17 residues. This CDR3 reads CASSLWTSGARGETQYF. The DNA of the CDR3 is TGCGCCAGCAGCTTGTGGACTAGCGGGGCGCGAGGAGAGACCCAGTACTTC.

At least ten counts were recorded for this clone. The V gene is TRBV15, the J gene TRBJ2-1; 7 nucleotides align to TRBD2. Trimming took 0 bases from V and 4 from J; bases not matched to a gene: 3. The CDR3 length is 15 residues. The germline V gene encodes CDR1 LNHNV and CDR2 YYDKDF (reference sequence). The CDR3 DNA reads TGTGCCACCAGCAGAGACACTAGCGCGTACAATGAGCAGTTCTTC. Translated, it gives CATSRDTSAYNEQFF.

In its sample, this clone was seen many times. The chain is built from TRBV28 and TRBJ1-2; the D gene is possibly TRBD1 (5 bases). This CDR3 comprises 15 residues. Germline CDR1 is MDHEN and CDR2 is SYDVKM. V lost 5 bases, J lost 3 bases, and 16 bases lay in between. The CDR3 sequence: CASSTGGGAHYGYTF. DNA for the CDR3: TGTGCCAGCAGTACGGGTGGGGGAGCCCACTATGGCTACACCTTC.

This clone was counted between two and nine times. CDR3 nucleotide sequence: TGTGCCAGCGGCCGGGACGAGGGAAACACCATATATTTT. Amino acids: CASGRDEGNTIYF. The chain recombines TRBV12-3 or TRBV12-4 with TRBJ1-3; possibly TRBD1 for D (5 bases). The CDR3 extends over 13 amino acids. The V end lost 8 bases, the J end lost 4 bases, and 12 bases lay between the germline ends.

This clone was seen many times. This chain links TRBV18 with TRBJ2-2; 8 bases match TRBD1. The germline V gene has CDR1 KGHSH and CDR2 LQKENI. The length of the CDR3 is 16 residues. V was pared by 3 bases and J by 6 bases, with 9 bases of the junction left unmatched. The CDR3 region has the DNA TGTGCCAGCTCACCCGGAGGACAGGGAAGATCCGGGGAGCTGTTTTTT. Protein: CASSPGGQGRSGELFF.

Details on this clone: Sequence at one end of the junction differs from germline and may be a read error. This chain links TRBV7-9 with TRBJ1-6; D might be TRBD1 (5 bases). The CDR3 is 15 residues long. CDR1 SEHNR and CDR2 FQNEAQ come from the germline V gene (reference sequence). CDR3: CASSLSRAKDSPLHF. CDR3 bases: TGTGCCAGCAGCTTATCCAGGGCCAAGGATTCGCCCCTCCACTTT.

The sample holds many counts of this clone. V usage is TRBV24-1 and J usage is TRBJ2-2; D is perhaps TRBD2 (5 bases). Germline loops: CDR1 KGHDR, CDR2 SFDVKD. Trimming removed 7 bases at V and 4 bases at J, with 12 bases between. The CDR3 sequence is 14 residues long. Here the CDR3 DNA reads TGTGCCACCAGGGACTCTAGCCCCACCGGGGAGCTGTTTTTT. Residues: CATRDSSPTGELFF.

This clone was seen only a few times. Given a much more abundant clone one base away, this may be a read error. This chain joins TRBV9 and TRBJ2-1, with 13 bases matching TRBD2. CDR1 and CDR2 from the germline V gene are SGDLS and YYNGEE. This CDR3 is 19 amino acids long. DNA for the CDR3: TGTGCCAGCAGCTTCCAGACTAGCGGGAGGATTTCCTCCTACAATGAGCATTTCTTC. Translating it yields CASSFQTSGRISSYNEHFF.

This clone came up many times. The gene calls are TRBV30 and TRBJ1-1, with 7 bases fitting TRBD1. V was clipped by 3 bases and J by 0 bases; unmatched bases: 7. The CDR3 has 15 amino acids. Germline values: CDR1 GTSNPN, CDR2 SVGIG (reference sequence). Written as DNA, the CDR3 is TGTGCCTGGAGCGGGACAGTAAGTATGAACACTGAAGCTTTCTTT. This encodes CAWSGTVSMNTEAFF.

The sample holds many counts of this clone. The chain carries TRBV25-1 and TRBJ1-1; 8 bases fit TRBD1. Trimming at V came to 6 bases and at J to 6 bases, leaving 9 bases not matched to a gene. CDR1 is MGHDK and CDR2 is SYGVNS in the germline V gene. The CDR3 totals 14 residues. The CDR3 reads CASRDDRGRPEAFF. The CDR3 nucleotides read TGTGCCAGCAGGGACGACAGGGGAAGGCCTGAAGCTTTCTTT. The whole variable domain, filled in from reference TRBV25-1 and TRBJ1-1, reads EADIYQTPRYLVIGTGKKITLECSQTMGHDKMYWYQQDPGMELHLIHYSYGVNSTEKGDLSSESTVSRIRTEHFPLTLESARPSHTSQYLCASRDDRGRPEAFFGQGTRLTVV.

This clone occurred many times. This may be a read error, as it is one base from a much larger clone. This chain joins TRBV2 and TRBJ2-1, with D possibly being TRBD2 (5 bases). The V gene's germline CDR1 is SNHLY and CDR2 FYNNEI. CDR3 size: 13 residues. Trimming pared 11 bases from V and 0 bases from J, leaving 11 bases between. The CDR3 DNA follows: TGTGCCGGTGAGCGGAGCTCCTACAATGAGCAGTTCTTC. Residues: CAGERSSYNEQFF.